These 15 T cell receptor beta chains were sequenced from one sample in a study of T-cell reconstitution after alpha-beta-depleted transplantation in children. For TCRbeta, the library was prepared with unique molecular identifiers. TCRdb fed the PCR reads into MiXCR, producing one record per CDR3 protein. This sample has roughly 5,900 distinct CDR3 sequences; 15% to 19% occur once, and the top ten carry 84%. The source was PBMCs, mostly from graft donor cells, collected 180 days after TCRalphabeta/CD19-depleted stem cell transplant. These receptors originate from a patient under 10 years old who had a stem cell transplant for inherited bone marrow failure, so the T cells may come from the graft donor.

This clonotype was counted at least ten times. The chain carries TRBV4-3 and TRBJ2-1, with D perhaps matching TRBD1 (6 bases). The CDR3 is 13 residues long. Deletions cut 2 bases from V and 15 bases from J, with 17 bases between. The germline gives CDR1 LGHNA, CDR2 YSLEER. CDR3 amino acids: CASSQIGQLLRFF. Here the CDR3 DNA reads TGCGCCAGCAGCCAAATAGGACAGCTACTTCGGTTCTTC.

Ten or more counts support this clonotype. This chain links TRBV4-3 with TRBJ2-1; the D is unclear. The CDR3 consists of 18 residues. With 1 base removed from V and 6 bases from J, the gap between germline ends came to 22 bases. Germline CDR1 LGHNA, CDR2 YSLEER. For the CDR3, the DNA is TGCGCCAGCAGCCAAGTGTTATGGTTTCGGCTATCCCGCAATGAGCAGTTCTTC. Amino acid sequence: CASSQVLWFRLSRNEQFF.

There are many counts of this clonotype. This chain joins TRBV5-1 and TRBJ2-5; 14 nucleotides match TRBD2. The germline V gene has CDR1 SGHRS and CDR2 YFSETQ. This CDR3 is built from 15 residues. J was trimmed by 10 bases and V by 4 bases; bases with no gene match: 9. CDR3 DNA: TGCGCCAGCAGCCTGACTAGCGGGGGGGTCCTTTTCCAGTACTTC. Translation: CASSLTSGGVLFQYF. Full variable domain (outside the CDR3, taken from reference TRBV5-1 and TRBJ2-5): KAGVTQTPRYLIKTRGQQVTLSCSPISGHRSVSWYQQTPGQGLQFLFEYFSETQRNKGNFPGRFSGRQFSNSRSEMNVSTLELGDSALYLCASSLTSGGVLFQYFGPGTRLLVL.

This clonotype was seen ten or more times. The chain couples TRBV7-2 to TRBJ2-7; 7 nucleotides agree with TRBD2. This CDR3 is built from 14 residues. After removal of 1 base from V and 2 bases from J, the junction contained 2 bases not matched to a gene. Germline V gene lookup returns CDR1 SGHTA and CDR2 FQGNSA. This chain's CDR3 is CASSLGLAAYEQYF. CDR3 coding DNA: TGTGCCAGCAGCTTAGGGCTAGCGGCCTACGAGCAGTACTTC.

This clonotype was seen at least ten times. This sequence joins TRBV4-3 and TRBJ1-5; perhaps TRBD1 as D (6 bases). This CDR3 region has 17 residues. Trimming took off 2 bases at V and 0 bases at J, with 14 bases between the two ends. Germline values: CDR1 LGHNA, CDR2 YSLEER. The DNA of the CDR3 is TGCGCCAGCAGCCAACGCCTTCGACAGGATAGCAATCAGCCCCAGCATTTT. It encodes CASSQRLRQDSNQPQHF.

This clonotype was recorded at least ten times. The chain combines TRBV18 with TRBJ2-7; 8 nucleotides align to TRBD1. Germline V gives CDR1 KGHSH, CDR2 LQKENI. This CDR3 has 17 residues. Trimming removed 2 bases from V and 1 base from J; junction bases left unmatched: 10. CDR3 amino acids: CASSPIREDRVSYEQYF. CDR3 nucleotide sequence: TGTGCCAGCTCACCAATCCGTGAGGACAGGGTTTCCTACGAGCAGTACTTC.

This clonotype occurred many times. The CDR3 region is CASSPSKVFRTDTQYF. As DNA, the CDR3 is TGTGCCAGCAGCCCAAGTAAGGTTTTTAGGACAGATACGCAGTATTTT. The V and J genes are TRBV7-9 and TRBJ2-3; D gene unclear. The CDR3 loop spans 16 amino acids. CDR1 and CDR2 from the germline V gene are SEHNR and FQNEAQ (reference sequence). V lost 5 bases and J 3 bases, leaving 18 bases between the germline ends. Using reference TRBV7-9 and TRBJ2-3 for the parts outside the CDR3, the full variable domain is DTGVSQNPRHKITKRGQNVTFRCDPISEHNRLYWYRQTLGQGPEFLTYFQNEAQLEKSRLLSDRFSAERPKGSFSTLEIQRTEQGDSAMYLCASSPSKVFRTDTQYFGPGTRLTVL.

This clonotype came up many times. V is TRBV5-1 and J is TRBJ2-7, with D possibly matching TRBD1 (5 bases). Looked up from germline, CDR1 is SGHRS and CDR2 is YFSETQ. V gave up 1 base and J gave up 4 bases, with 24 bases separating them. This CDR3 contains 18 residues. The CDR3: CASSLSGMDSIVRYEQYF. CDR3 DNA: TGCGCCAGCAGCTTGTCAGGGATGGATTCGATTGTGCGGTACGAGCAGTACTTC.

The sample holds many counts of this clonotype. One end of the junction does not line up with germline, which may come from a read error. This sequence joins TRBV7-9 and TRBJ2-5, with TRBD2 matching over 12 bases. CDR3 size: 14 residues. Germline CDR1 and CDR2: SEHNR and FQNEAQ (reference sequence). CDR3 region: CASSLAGGRETQYF. DNA for the CDR3: TGTGCCAGCAGCCTAGCGGGGGGGCGAGAGACCCAGTACTTC.

This clonotype has at least ten counts. The rearrangement joins TRBV20-1 to TRBJ1-5; D may be TRBD1 (5 bases). V was shortened by 1 base and J by 5 bases, with 12 bases between the two germline ends. This CDR3 comprises 14 residues. Germline V lookup: CDR1 DFQATT, CDR2 SNEGSKA (reference sequence). The CDR3 loop reads CSARGHTGDQPQHF. The CDR3 nucleotides are TGCAGTGCTAGAGGCCACACAGGAGATCAGCCCCAGCATTTT.

This clonotype was counted ten times or more. This sequence joins TRBV20-1 and TRBJ1-2, with a weak D call TRBD1 (6 bases). The CDR3 runs 13 residues. Germline lookup yields CDR1 DFQATT and CDR2 SNEGSKA (reference sequence). Trimming took 3 bases from V and 0 from J, leaving 8 bases between them. The CDR3 bases are TGCAGTGCTAGTCAGGGGACTAACTATGGCTACACCTTC. Its translation is CSASQGTNYGYTF.

This clonotype was picked up many times. The chain carries TRBV4-3 and TRBJ2-3; D may correspond to TRBD1 or TRBD2 (5 bases each). This CDR3 region has 16 residues. CDR1 is LGHNA and CDR2 is YSLEER in the germline V gene. V dropped 0 bases and J dropped 0 bases, with 10 bases sitting between them. The CDR3 DNA sequence: TGCGCCAGCAGCCAAGACCGGGACCTAAGCACAGATACGCAGTATTTT. Translated, it gives CASSQDRDLSTDTQYF.

This clonotype was seen repeatedly, ten times or more. The chain combines TRBV5-1 with TRBJ1-2, with no clear D. V was clipped by 3 bases and J by 2 bases, with 11 bases between them. The CDR3 spans 14 residues. Germline CDR1 reads SGHRS; CDR2 reads YFSETQ. The DNA of the CDR3 is TGCGCCAGCAGCTCCGTCTCCGGGAACTATGGCTACACCTTC. It specifies CASSSVSGNYGYTF.

A remark on this clonotype: Since a much larger clone is just one base distant, this may be a read error. The gene calls are TRBV24-1 and TRBJ1-2; unclear D gene. CDR1 and CDR2 from the germline V gene are KGHDR and SFDVKD. The CDR3 contains 13 residues. The V end lost 3 bases, the J end lost 6 bases, and 10 bases lay between the germline ends. The CDR3 here is CATSDGARDGYTF. As DNA, the CDR3 is TGTGCCACCAGTGATGGTGCCCGGGATGGCTACACCTTC.

At least ten counts were recorded for this clonotype. This chain connects TRBV4-2 to TRBJ2-7; D may be TRBD2 (6 bases). CDR1 is LGHNA, CDR2 YNFKEQ, per germline. V was shortened by 3 bases and J by 1 base, with 22 bases between the two germline ends. The CDR3 consists of 18 residues. The CDR3 nucleotides read TGTGCCAGCAGCCACAACCAAATATTAGCGGAGGCTTCCTACGAGCAGTACTTC. Amino acids: CASSHNQILAEASYEQYF.